Detailed here is one T cell receptor (beta chain). Its antigen is unknown. The source of the sample is a study of T cells after yellow fever vaccination. Background on the study: Low-cell-number fractions were prepared with SMART-Seq v4 Ultra Low Input.

Study conclusions and caveats: A minor fraction of clonotypes spanned both CD4 and CD8 compartments. Post-booster reappearance was seen for most primary-vaccination clones (nearly 97% CD4, 75% to 90% CD8).

Via MiXCR, TCRdb re-called the 5' RACE reads, giving one row per CDR3 protein. The table has roughly 520,000 distinct CDR3 sequences, roughly 22% seen once. CDR1 and CDR2 (germline): SGHAT, FQNNGV. The CDR3 length is 19 residues. Trimming removed 4 bases at V and 0 bases at J, with 23 bases between. The chain carries TRBV11-2 and TRBJ2-3; D not certain. This sequence originates from a man aged 18 to 29 who received the YFV17D yellow fever vaccine. The sample consisted of PBMCs, taken around 3 weeks after the first yellow fever vaccination. In DNA form, the CDR3 reads TGTGCCAGCAGCTCCGCCTTGGTGCCCCTAAGAATCAGCACAGATACGCAGTATTTT. The encoded protein is CASSSALVPLRISTDTQYF.